The 30 T cell receptor beta chains given below trace back to one sample, sequenced in a study of T cell responses to AZD1222 COVID-19 vaccine. The data were produced by immunoSEQ multiplex PCR, yet TCRdb's version contains in-frame clones alone and is incomplete. The table lists 95,000 to 150,000 clones, 88% of them singletons. The starting material was peripheral blood, obtained on day 0 of AZD1222 vaccination. These receptors originate from an adult in good health.

This chain uses TRBV6-5 with TRBJ1-2, with TRBD1 identical over 8 bases. This CDR3 has 13 residues. V dropped 4 bases and J dropped 7; count of bases not matched to a gene: 5. Germline CDR1 MNHEY, CDR2 SVGAGI. The CDR3 coding sequence is TGTGCCAGCAGTTTGCAGGGGGCGGGTGGCTACACCTTC. It specifies CASSLQGAGGYTF.

The rearrangement links TRBV7-2 to TRBJ1-4; 8 bases align to TRBD1. The J segment lost 7 bases and the V segment lost 8 bases, leaving 12 bases of the junction unmatched. Germline CDR1 SGHTA, CDR2 FQGNSA. There are 15 residues in the CDR3. The chain's CDR3 is CASGMTGVVGEKLFF. In DNA form, the CDR3 reads TGTGCCAGCGGCATGACAGGGGTTGTTGGTGAAAAACTGTTTTTT.

The chain is built from TRBV10-3 and TRBJ1-3; no clear D gene. V was cut by 10 bases and J by 0 bases, with 7 bases left in between. The CDR3 consists of 12 residues. Per germline, CDR1 ENHRY and CDR2 SYGVKD. CDR3 nucleotide sequence: TGTGCCACCCAGAGCTCTGGAAACACCATATATTTT. Protein sequence: CATQSSGNTIYF.

The chain is built from TRBV6-5 and TRBJ2-7; no firm D call. This CDR3 contains 15 residues. Trimming shortened V by 0 bases and J by 3 bases, and 12 bases separated the two germline ends. Germline CDR1 and CDR2: MNHEY and SVGAGI. The DNA of the CDR3 is TGTGCCAGCAGTTACTCGTACGACCCGCACTACGAGCAGTACTTC. Translated, it gives CASSYSYDPHYEQYF.

This clone was recorded a few times. The chain employs TRBV27 and TRBJ1-1, with TRBD1 identical over 7 bases. Trimming at V came to 4 bases and at J to 8 bases, leaving 10 bases not matched to a gene. The CDR3 loop spans 14 amino acids. The germline V gene has CDR1 MNHEY and CDR2 SMNVEV (reference sequence). Here the CDR3 reads CASSSPTRGNEAFF. The CDR3 bases are TGTGCCAGCAGTTCACCCACCAGGGGGAACGAAGCTTTCTTT.

The chain couples TRBV4-3 to TRBJ2-3; no clear D gene. The V and J ends lost 4 bases and 0 bases respectively, with 8 bases between them. Germline CDR1 and CDR2: LGHNA and YSLEER. This CDR3 comprises 14 residues. The CDR3 DNA reads as TGCGCCAGCAGCCCCGCCCAGAGCACAGATACGCAGTATTTT. It translates to CASSPAQSTDTQYF.

The chain recombines TRBV5-4 with TRBJ2-5, with a possible D match to TRBD2 (7 bases). V lost 0 bases and J lost 5, with 17 bases in between. Germline assignment: CDR1 SGHNT and CDR2 YYREEE (reference sequence). The CDR3 runs 16 residues. DNA of the CDR3: TGTGCCAGCAGCTTGGATGGGGGGGCTGGTCCGGAGACCCAGTACTTC. Residues: CASSLDGGAGPETQYF.

V usage is TRBV4-3 and J usage is TRBJ1-4; maybe TRBD1 (6 bases). Trimming shortened V by 5 bases and J by 6 bases, and 16 bases separated the two germline ends. The CDR3 is 15 amino acids. Germline V gene sequence: CDR1 LGHNA, CDR2 YSLEER. The CDR3 here is CASSFQQGRYEKLFF. The CDR3 DNA is TGCGCCAGCAGCTTCCAACAGGGCCGGTATGAAAAACTGTTTTTT.

This rearrangement joins TRBV29-1 to TRBJ2-7; D may be TRBD1 or TRBD2 (5 bases each). This CDR3 region has 16 residues. V lost 1 base, J lost 3 bases, and 19 bases lay in between. The V gene's germline CDR1 is SQVTM and CDR2 ANQGSEA. The chain's CDR3 is CSVEAEGPIDHYEQYF. CDR3 coding DNA: TGCAGCGTTGAAGCTGAGGGACCCATAGACCACTACGAGCAGTACTTC.

The J gene is TRBJ2-5, the V gene TRBV7-9, with TRBD1 matching 10 bases. Trimming removed 5 bases from V and 4 bases from J; junction bases left unmatched: 13. Germline V CDR1 and CDR2: SEHNR, FQNEAQ (reference sequence). The CDR3 loop spans 17 amino acids. CDR3 nucleotide sequence: TGTGCCAGCAGCCCACGGACAGGGGGTGTCGGAGCAGAGACCCAGTACTTC. It specifies CASSPRTGGVGAETQYF. Based on the CDR3 plus reference TRBV7-9 and TRBJ2-5, the full variable domain is DTGVSQNPRHKITKRGQNVTFRCDPISEHNRLYWYRQTLGQGPEFLTYFQNEAQLEKSRLLSDRFSAERPKGSFSTLEIQRTEQGDSAMYLCASSPRTGGVGAETQYFGPGTRLLVL.

The rearrangement uses TRBV5-4 and TRBJ1-4; 8 bases are shared with TRBD1. This CDR3 region has 15 residues. Germline lookup yields CDR1 SGHNT and CDR2 YYREEE (reference sequence). V lost 2 bases, J lost 8 bases, and 8 bases stayed unmatched. The CDR3 spells CASSFGQGGREKLFF. The CDR3 nucleotides are TGTGCCAGCAGCTTTGGACAGGGAGGGAGGGAAAAACTGTTTTTT. Together with reference TRBV5-4 and TRBJ1-4, the CDR3 gives the full variable domain: ETGVTQSPTHLIKTRGQQVTLRCSSQSGHNTVSWYQQALGQGPQFIFQYYREEENGRGNFPPRFSGLQFPNYSSELNVNALELDDSALYLCASSFGQGGREKLFFGSGTQLSVL.

This clone was seen only a few times. The CDR3, as DNA: TGTGCCAGTAGTAAGGAACAGGGGACTGAAGCTTTCTTT. It encodes CASSKEQGTEAFF. The J gene is TRBJ1-1, the V gene TRBV19; 7 positions match TRBD1. The CDR3 spans 13 residues. The germline gives CDR1 LNHDA, CDR2 SQIVND (reference sequence). J gave up 5 bases and V 4 bases, and 4 bases lay outside the gene matches.

The chain couples TRBV19 to TRBJ1-4; D is undetermined. CDR3 length: 16 amino acids. In germline, CDR1 is LNHDA, CDR2 SQIVND (reference sequence). Trimming removed 3 bases at V and 4 bases at J, with 15 bases between. DNA for the CDR3: TGTGCCAGTAGTATTCTGAGGCCCGACTTTAATGAAAAACTGTTTTTT. Protein sequence: CASSILRPDFNEKLFF.

This rearrangement joins TRBV3-1 (or the pseudogene TRBV3-2) to TRBJ1-1; possible D gene TRBD1, 6 bases. This CDR3 has 14 amino acids. Trimming left V 5 bases short and J 1 base short, with 11 bases between. CDR1 LGHDT and CDR2 YNNKEL come from the germline V gene (reference sequence). The chain's CDR3 is CASSEGVRNTEAFF. The CDR3 nucleotides are TGTGCCAGCAGCGAGGGGGTGCGGAACACTGAAGCTTTCTTT.

The chain links TRBV28 to TRBJ1-1, with D possibly TRBD1 on 5 matching bases. The CDR3 totals 14 residues. Deletions cut 1 base from V and 1 base from J, with 7 bases between. Looked up from germline, CDR1 is MDHEN and CDR2 is SYDVKM. The chain's CDR3 is CASSLFGGNTEAFF. The CDR3 nucleotides read TGTGCCAGCAGTTTATTTGGGGGGAACACTGAAGCTTTCTTT.

The gene calls are TRBV7-6 and TRBJ1-3; 10 nucleotides match TRBD1. The CDR3 contains 15 residues. Looked up from germline, CDR1 is SGHVS and CDR2 is FNYEAQ. With V trimmed by 5 bases and J by 2 bases, 3 bases remained unmatched. The CDR3, as DNA: TGTGCCAGCAGCGATGGGACAGGGGCTGGAAACACCATATATTTT. Its protein product is CASSDGTGAGNTIYF.

The chain uses TRBV4-3 and TRBJ2-2, with 10 nucleotides matching TRBD1. V gave up 3 bases and J gave up 6 bases; unmatched junction bases: 1. The CDR3 is 14 residues long. CDR1 LGHNA and CDR2 YSLEER come from the germline V gene. CDR3 DNA sequence: TGCGCCAGCAGCCAGGGACAGGGGCCCGGGGAGCTGTTTTTT. It codes for CASSQGQGPGELFF.

This clone was picked up a small number of times. V and J are TRBV7-9 and TRBJ2-1; no definite D call. V was pared by 0 bases and J by 6 bases, with 6 bases between. Germline CDR1 is SEHNR and CDR2 is FQNEAQ (reference sequence). The CDR3 loop spans 13 amino acids. This CDR3 reads CASSLALTNEQFF. CDR3 nucleotides: TGTGCCAGCAGCTTAGCGCTGACCAATGAGCAGTTCTTC.

The chain couples TRBV20-1 to TRBJ1-2, with TRBD1 as a possible D gene (5 bases). Germline V gives CDR1 DFQATT, CDR2 SNEGSKA (reference sequence). The CDR3 has 10 residues. V shed 6 bases and J shed 10 bases, with 12 bases lying between them. The CDR3 DNA is TGCAGTGCCAAGACCGGGGCCTACACCTTC. Amino acid sequence: CSAKTGAYTF.

V and J are TRBV5-8 and TRBJ2-3, with D perhaps being TRBD1 or TRBD2 (5 bases each). The CDR3 sequence is 14 residues long. Germline assignment: CDR1 SGHTS and CDR2 YDEGEE. Trimming stripped 2 bases from V and 5 bases from J, with 12 bases between. CDR3 in DNA: TGTGCCAGCAGCTTCGAGGGGCAGGGAGATACGCAGTATTTT. Translation: CASSFEGQGDTQYF.

The chain joins TRBV19 to TRBJ1-5; possible D gene TRBD1, 5 bases. Trimming took off 6 bases at V and 6 bases at J, with 12 bases between the two ends. Germline assignment: CDR1 LNHDA and CDR2 SQIVND (reference sequence). There are 13 residues in the CDR3. CDR3 coding DNA: TGTGCCAGTAGCCCTCAGGGAAGTCAGCCCCAGCATTTT. Amino acid sequence: CASSPQGSQPQHF.

V is TRBV7-2 and J is TRBJ1-1; no firm D call. CDR3 length: 12 amino acids. V lost 5 bases to trimming and J lost 1 base, with 5 bases between them. Germline-derived CDR1 and CDR2 are SGHTA and FQGNSA. The CDR3 spells CASSPQNTEAFF. The CDR3 bases are TGTGCCAGCAGCCCCCAGAACACTGAAGCTTTCTTT.

The chain has TRBV28 and TRBJ2-5, with 8 bases matching TRBD1. Per the germline V gene, CDR1 is MDHEN and CDR2 is SYDVKM. CDR3 length equals 14 residues. V shed 5 bases and J 5 bases; nucleotides not matched to a gene: 7. CDR3 protein: CASSDRGGLETQYF. The CDR3 region has the DNA TGTGCCAGCAGTGACAGGGGCGGACTTGAGACCCAGTACTTC.

The chain has TRBV12-3 or TRBV12-4 and TRBJ2-7, with D perhaps given as TRBD1 or TRBD2 (5 bases each). The germline V and J ends were trimmed by 6 bases and 3 bases, with 12 bases remaining between them. The CDR3 covers 13 residues. CDR3 sequence reads: CASSRGALYEQYF. The CDR3 DNA reads TGTGCCAGCAGCCGAGGGGCCCTCTACGAGCAGTACTTC.

This clone showed up just a few times. The chain joins TRBV6-5 to TRBJ1-1, with TRBD1 as a possible D gene (6 bases). Germline lookup yields CDR1 MNHEY and CDR2 SVGAGI. Trimming took 5 bases from V and 1 from J, leaving 8 bases between them. The CDR3 spans 13 residues. The CDR3 DNA sequence: TGTGCCAGCAGTCCAGGGGCGAACACTGAAGCTTTCTTT. It yields the protein CASSPGANTEAFF.

The chain has TRBV13 and TRBJ2-1; TRBD1 aligns across 8 bases. This CDR3 comprises 13 residues. Unmatched junction bases numbered 7, after V lost 8 bases and J lost 7 bases. CDR1 and CDR2 (germline): PRHDT, FYEKMQ (reference sequence). CDR3 region: CASEDRVKNEQFF. The DNA for the CDR3 is TGTGCCAGCGAGGACAGGGTAAAGAATGAGCAGTTCTTC.

The chain joins TRBV6-2 or TRBV6-3 to TRBJ2-7; maybe TRBD2 (6 bases). Germline V lookup: CDR1 MNHEY, CDR2 SVGEGT. V shed 5 bases and J shed 3 bases, with 8 bases lying between them. This CDR3 is built from 12 residues. This CDR3 reads CASSGGVYEQYF. As DNA, the CDR3 is TGTGCCAGCAGTGGCGGGGTCTACGAGCAGTACTTC.

The chain combines TRBV6-6 with TRBJ2-4, with D hard to call. The V end was cut by 5 bases, the J end by 6 bases, with 8 bases between. CDR3 size: 12 residues. From germline, CDR1 is MNHNY and CDR2 SVGAGI (reference sequence). CDR3 residues: CASSQESNIQYF. The CDR3 coding sequence is TGTGCCAGCAGTCAAGAATCAAACATTCAGTACTTC.

The genes are TRBV24-1 and TRBJ2-3, with 8 bases that match TRBD2. Germline lookup yields CDR1 KGHDR and CDR2 SFDVKD. CDR3 size: 16 residues. V dropped 3 bases and J dropped 0; count of bases not matched to a gene: 4. This chain's CDR3 is CATSDKLAASTDTQYF. CDR3 DNA: TGTGCCACCAGTGATAAACTAGCGGCTAGCACAGATACGCAGTATTTT.

Comments on this clone: The sample has other DNA sequences that encode this CDR3 too. The gene calls are TRBV7-9 and TRBJ1-5; D perhaps matches TRBD1 (6 bases). The germline V gene encodes CDR1 SEHNR and CDR2 FQNEAQ (reference sequence). V gave up 3 bases and J gave up 7 bases, with 10 bases separating them. This CDR3 has 13 residues. The CDR3 region has the DNA TGTGCCAGCAGCTTGTACAGGGACCAGCCCCAGCATTTT. Residues: CASSLYRDQPQHF.